This section outlines one T cell receptor (beta chain) sequence together with its context. Assay used: immunoSEQ multiplex PCR; TCRdb lists only in-frame clones, some missing. The sample lists some 660,000 clones; approximately 89% were seen once. The sample comes from a study of shared T cell receptors in the human thymus. V was clipped by 1 base and J by 4 bases, with 10 bases between them. CDR1 is SGHDN and CDR2 is FVKESK in the germline V gene. The CDR3 is 15 amino acids. This same sample was also taken into another study, of human thymus T cells.

The material sequenced was thymocytes. The sequence was collected from a boy in the first two years of life with a congenital heart defect. This chain joins TRBV14 and TRBJ2-2; a weak D match, TRBD2 (5 bases). CDR3 protein: CASSQVARGTGELFF. As DNA, the CDR3 is TGTGCCAGCAGCCAAGTCGCCCGGGGCACCGGGGAGCTGTTTTTT. Full variable domain (outside the CDR3, taken from reference TRBV14 and TRBJ2-2): EAGVTQFPSHSVIEKGQTVTLRCDPISGHDNLYWYRRVMGKEIKFLLHFVKESKQDESGMPNNRFLAERTGGTYSTLKVQPAELEDSGVYFCASSQVARGTGELFFGEGSRLTVL.